This T cell receptor (beta chain) was sequenced during a study of T cell repertoires in Merkel cell carcinoma (dated by TCRdb to about 2019). For context, the study as a whole: Patients who had received intralesional immunotherapy or systemic immune checkpoint blockade ahead of the biopsy were left out. MCPyV-specific clonotypes were initially defined through tetramer sorting, cloning and paired TCR sequencing of expanded tumor-infiltrating lymphocytes. A diagnosis of MCPyV-positive Merkel cell carcinoma and successful in vitro expansion of tumor-infiltrating lymphocytes were required for inclusion.

Study subjects had biopsy-confirmed Merkel cell carcinoma that was MCPyV-positive, and every subject had positive serum antibodies to T-antigen. Genomic DNA was extracted from over five adjacent 10-micron frozen tumor sections without cell sorting or culture. Roughly 5 x 5 x 5 mm of tumor biopsy tissue was frozen in optimal cutting temperature compound. Hematoxylin and eosin scout sections confirmed abundant Merkel cell carcinoma and infiltrating cells in the frozen biopsy. The immunoSEQ assay was used both to sequence TRB CDR3 from tumor genomic DNA and to process the resulting data. The clones in this table, taken by TCRdb from immuneACCESS, are in-frame only. Not every clone is retained; where verified, under half of the shortfall comes from an unresolved V gene, and the cause of the rest is unknown. This sample comprises 15,000 or so clones, 76% of them detected only once. The ten most abundant clones make up approximately 17% of the sample.

Overall study outcomes, separate from this receptor: No normal tissue biopsies were studied.

Its CDR3 holds 16 amino acids, cysteine through phenylalanine. CDR3 DNA is the only sequence kept; it has 48 bases, read in frame from the first base. This clone was observed a single time. It lacks a known antigen. Base quality data are lacking; no much larger clone is found one base away. The TCR originated in an adult with Merkel cell carcinoma. Here the chain combines TRBV21-1 and TRBJ1-6. TRBV21-1 is a known pseudogene. The sequencing input was tumor tissue. The CDR3 region: CASSRVGSSYNSPLHF. The DNA is as follows: TGTGCCAGCAGCAGGGTAGGGAGCTCCTATAATTCACCCCTCCACTTT.